What follows are 3 T cell receptor beta chains derived from one specimen sequenced in a study of blood T cell repertoires in COVID-19. Measured with immunoSEQ multiplex PCR; TCRdb has only the in-frame clones, and not every one. Altogether about 150,000 clones are present, roughly 87% being singletons, with the ten largest covering around 6.5%. Sequences were obtained from PBMCs or T cells enriched from blood (not recorded which). The receptors shown here come from a woman between 45 and 65 years old who had recovered from COVID-19.

Only one count was recorded for this clone. V usage is TRBV6-5 and J usage is TRBJ2-3, with TRBD2 identical over 7 bases. The CDR3 has 16 amino acids. The V and J ends lost 2 bases and 0 bases, in that order; junction bases with no gene match: 5. CDR1 is MNHEY, CDR2 SVGAGI, per germline. The CDR3 nucleotides are TGTGCCAGCAGTTACGGTCTTAGCGGGAGCACAGATACGCAGTATTTT. This gives the protein CASSYGLSGSTDTQYF.

The chain uses TRBV3-1 (or the pseudogene TRBV3-2) and TRBJ1-1, with 7 bases fitting TRBD1. Germline loops: CDR1 LGHDT, CDR2 YNNKEL (reference sequence). There are 12 residues in the CDR3. The junction had 8 bases not matched to a gene; V was cut back by 5 bases and J by 11 bases. The DNA for the CDR3 is TGTGCCAGCAGCTTACAGGGGATGGGGGCTTTCTTT. Its translation: CASSLQGMGAFF.

The gene calls are TRBV27 and TRBJ1-3; 9 bases fit TRBD1. This CDR3 is built from 18 residues. With V trimmed by 2 bases and J by 1 base, 9 bases remained unmatched. Germline V gene lookup returns CDR1 MNHEY and CDR2 SMNVEV (reference sequence). This CDR3 is CASSLRGPQGASGNTIYF. Here the CDR3 DNA reads TGTGCCAGCAGTTTAAGGGGGCCACAGGGGGCTTCTGGAAACACCATATATTTT.